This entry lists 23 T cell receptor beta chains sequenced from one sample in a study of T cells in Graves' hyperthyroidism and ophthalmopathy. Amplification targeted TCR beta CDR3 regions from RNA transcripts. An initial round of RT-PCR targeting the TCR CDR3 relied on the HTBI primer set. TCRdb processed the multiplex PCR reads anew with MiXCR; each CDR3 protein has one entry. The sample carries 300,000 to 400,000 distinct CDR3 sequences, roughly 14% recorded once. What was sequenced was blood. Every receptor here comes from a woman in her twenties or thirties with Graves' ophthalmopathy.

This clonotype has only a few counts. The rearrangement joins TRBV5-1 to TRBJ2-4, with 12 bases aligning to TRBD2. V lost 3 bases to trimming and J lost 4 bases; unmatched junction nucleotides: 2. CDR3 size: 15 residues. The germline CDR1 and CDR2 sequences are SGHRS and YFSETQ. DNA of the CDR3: TGCGCCAGCAGCTGGACTAGCGGGGATAAAAACATTCAGTACTTC. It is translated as CASSWTSGDKNIQYF. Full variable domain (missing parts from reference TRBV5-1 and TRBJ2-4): KAGVTQTPRYLIKTRGQQVTLSCSPISGHRSVSWYQQTPGQGLQFLFEYFSETQRNKGNFPGRFSGRQFSNSRSEMNVSTLELGDSALYLCASSWTSGDKNIQYFGAGTRLSVL.

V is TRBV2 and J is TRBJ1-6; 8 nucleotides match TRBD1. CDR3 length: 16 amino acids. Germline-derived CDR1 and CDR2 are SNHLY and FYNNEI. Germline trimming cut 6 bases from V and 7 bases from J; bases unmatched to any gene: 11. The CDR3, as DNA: TGTGCCAGCAGCCTAAACGACAGGGGCCGGAATTCACCCCTCCACTTT. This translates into CASSLNDRGRNSPLHF.

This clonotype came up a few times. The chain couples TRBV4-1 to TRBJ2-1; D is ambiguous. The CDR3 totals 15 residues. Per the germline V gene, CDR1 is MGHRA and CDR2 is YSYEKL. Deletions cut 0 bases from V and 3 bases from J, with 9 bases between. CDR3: CASSQDLGSYNEQFF. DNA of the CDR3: TGCGCCAGCAGCCAAGATCTGGGCAGCTACAATGAGCAGTTCTTC.

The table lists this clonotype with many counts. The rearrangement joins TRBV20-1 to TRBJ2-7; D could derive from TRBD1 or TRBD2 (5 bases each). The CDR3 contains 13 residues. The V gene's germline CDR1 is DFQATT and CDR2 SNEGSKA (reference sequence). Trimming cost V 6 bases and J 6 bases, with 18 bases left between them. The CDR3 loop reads CSATGTYHPEQYF. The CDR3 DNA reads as TGCAGTGCAACCGGGACCTACCACCCCGAGCAGTACTTC.

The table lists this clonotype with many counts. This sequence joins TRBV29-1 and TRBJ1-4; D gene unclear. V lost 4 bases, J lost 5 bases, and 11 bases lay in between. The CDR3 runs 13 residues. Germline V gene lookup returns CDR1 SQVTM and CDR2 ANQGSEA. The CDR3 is CSVVDGNNEKLFF. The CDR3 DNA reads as TGCAGCGTTGTGGACGGCAACAATGAAAAACTGTTTTTT.

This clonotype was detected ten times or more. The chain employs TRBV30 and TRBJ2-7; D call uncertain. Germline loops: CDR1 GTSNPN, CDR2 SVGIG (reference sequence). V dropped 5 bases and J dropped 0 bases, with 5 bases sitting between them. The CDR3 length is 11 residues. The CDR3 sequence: CAWGDSYEQYF. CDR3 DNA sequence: TGTGCCTGGGGCGACTCCTACGAGCAGTACTTC.

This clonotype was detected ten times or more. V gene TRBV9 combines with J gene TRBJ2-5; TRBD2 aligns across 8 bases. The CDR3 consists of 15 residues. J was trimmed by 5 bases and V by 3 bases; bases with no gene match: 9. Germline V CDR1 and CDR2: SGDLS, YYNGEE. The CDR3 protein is CASSGSGTSGETQYF. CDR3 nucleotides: TGTGCCAGCAGCGGATCCGGGACTAGTGGGGAGACCCAGTACTTC.

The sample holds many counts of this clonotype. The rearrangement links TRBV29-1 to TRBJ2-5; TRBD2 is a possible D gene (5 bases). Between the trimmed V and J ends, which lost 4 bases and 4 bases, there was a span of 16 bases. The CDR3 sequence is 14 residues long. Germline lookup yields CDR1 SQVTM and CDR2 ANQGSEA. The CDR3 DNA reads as TGCAGCGTTGTCTCGGCTGCCGGAGGAGAGACCCAGTACTTC. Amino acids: CSVVSAAGGETQYF.

The CDR3 DNA is TGCGCCAGCAGCCAACTCGGTGGGGTCACAGATACGCAGTATTTT. It encodes CASSQLGGVTDTQYF. The chain has TRBV4-1 and TRBJ2-3; D gene uncertain. The V end lost 2 bases, the J end lost 2 bases, and 11 bases lay between the germline ends. This CDR3 has 15 residues. CDR1 is MGHRA and CDR2 is YSYEKL in the germline V gene.

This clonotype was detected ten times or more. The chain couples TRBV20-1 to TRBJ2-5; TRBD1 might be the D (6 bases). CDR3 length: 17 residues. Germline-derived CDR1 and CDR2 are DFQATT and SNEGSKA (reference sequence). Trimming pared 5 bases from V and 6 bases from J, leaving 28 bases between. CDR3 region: CSASLTRHLTGLKTQYF. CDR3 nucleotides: TGCAGTGCTTCCCTTACGAGGCACCTGACAGGCCTGAAGACCCAGTACTTC.

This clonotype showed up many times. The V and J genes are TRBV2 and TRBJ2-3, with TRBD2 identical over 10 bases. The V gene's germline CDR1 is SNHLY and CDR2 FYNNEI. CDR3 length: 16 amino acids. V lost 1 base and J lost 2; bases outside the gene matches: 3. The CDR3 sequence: CASSEGAGGYTDTQYF. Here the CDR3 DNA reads TGTGCCAGCAGTGAAGGAGCGGGGGGGTACACAGATACGCAGTATTTT.

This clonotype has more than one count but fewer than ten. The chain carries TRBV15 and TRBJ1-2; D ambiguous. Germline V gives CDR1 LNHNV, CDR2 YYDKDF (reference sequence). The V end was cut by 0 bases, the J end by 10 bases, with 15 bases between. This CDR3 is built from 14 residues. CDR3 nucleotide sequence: TGTGCCACCAGCAGAGATCGGGCAGCCTGGGACTACACCTTC. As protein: CATSRDRAAWDYTF.

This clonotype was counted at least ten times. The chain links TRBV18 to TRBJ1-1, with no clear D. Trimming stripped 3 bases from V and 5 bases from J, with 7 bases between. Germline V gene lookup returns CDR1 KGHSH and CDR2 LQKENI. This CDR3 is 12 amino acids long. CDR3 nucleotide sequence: TGTGCCAGCTCACCGGATGTTACTGAAGCTTTCTTT. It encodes CASSPDVTEAFF. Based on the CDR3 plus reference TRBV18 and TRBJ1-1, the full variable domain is NAGVMQNPRHLVRRRGQEARLRCSPMKGHSHVYWYRQLPEEGLKFMVYLQKENIIDESGMPKERFSAEFPKEGPSILRIQQVVRGDSAAYFCASSPDVTEAFFGQGTRLTVV.

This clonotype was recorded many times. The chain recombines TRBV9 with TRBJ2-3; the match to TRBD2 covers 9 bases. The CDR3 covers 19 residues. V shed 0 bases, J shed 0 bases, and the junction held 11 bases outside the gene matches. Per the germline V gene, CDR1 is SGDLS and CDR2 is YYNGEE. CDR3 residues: CASSVAHPGLATSTDTQYF. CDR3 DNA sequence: TGTGCCAGCAGCGTAGCCCATCCCGGACTAGCGACTAGCACAGATACGCAGTATTTT.

The CDR3 coding sequence is TGCAGTGCTAGAGCCCCCCCGTCGGGGAACGAGGTAGTGCAGTTCTTC. It yields the protein CSARAPPSGNEVVQFF. V usage is TRBV20-1 and J usage is TRBJ2-1, with a possible D match to TRBD2 (5 bases). CDR3 length equals 16 residues. Looked up from germline, CDR1 is DFQATT and CDR2 is SNEGSKA (reference sequence). V gave up 1 base and J gave up 12 bases, with 25 bases separating them.

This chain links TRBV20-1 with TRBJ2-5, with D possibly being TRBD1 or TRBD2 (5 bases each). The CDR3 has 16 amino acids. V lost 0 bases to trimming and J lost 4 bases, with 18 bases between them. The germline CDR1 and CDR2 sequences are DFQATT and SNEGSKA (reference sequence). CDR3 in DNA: TGCAGTGCTAGAGACTCTACGGGGCGGCAAGCAGAGACCCAGTACTTC. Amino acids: CSARDSTGRQAETQYF.

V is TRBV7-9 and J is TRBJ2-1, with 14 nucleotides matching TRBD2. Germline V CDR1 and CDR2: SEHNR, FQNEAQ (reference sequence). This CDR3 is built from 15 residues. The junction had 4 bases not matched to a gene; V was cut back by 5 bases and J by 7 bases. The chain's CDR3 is CASSPGTSGGNEQFF. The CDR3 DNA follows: TGTGCCAGCAGCCCCGGGACTAGCGGGGGAAATGAGCAGTTCTTC.

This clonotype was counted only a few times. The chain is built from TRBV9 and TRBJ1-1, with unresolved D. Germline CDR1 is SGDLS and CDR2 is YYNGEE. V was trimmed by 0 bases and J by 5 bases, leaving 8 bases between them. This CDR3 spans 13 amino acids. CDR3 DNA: TGTGCCAGCAGCGTAGGTTGGTGGACTGAAGCTTTCTTT. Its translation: CASSVGWWTEAFF.

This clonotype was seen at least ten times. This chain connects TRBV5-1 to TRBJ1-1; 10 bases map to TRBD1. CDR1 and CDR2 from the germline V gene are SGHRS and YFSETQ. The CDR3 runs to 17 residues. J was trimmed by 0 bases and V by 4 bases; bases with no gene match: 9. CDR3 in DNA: TGCGCCAGCAGCCCACAAGACAGGGGGCTAATGAACACTGAAGCTTTCTTT. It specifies CASSPQDRGLMNTEAFF.

The CDR3 DNA reads TGTGCCAGTAGTAAGCCGGGACTTGAAGAGACCCAGTACTTC. This gives the protein CASSKPGLEETQYF. This chain connects TRBV19 to TRBJ2-5; tentative D call: TRBD2 (6 bases). CDR1 is LNHDA, CDR2 SQIVND, per germline (reference sequence). V gave up 4 bases and J gave up 3 bases, with 12 bases separating them. The CDR3 is 14 amino acids. The entire variable domain, with the rest obtained from reference TRBV19 and TRBJ2-5, is as follows: DGGITQSPKYLFRKEGQNVTLSCEQNLNHDAMYWYRQDPGQGLRLIYYSQIVNDFQKGDIAEGYSVSREKKESFPLTVTSAQKNPTAFYLCASSKPGLEETQYFGPGTRLLVL.

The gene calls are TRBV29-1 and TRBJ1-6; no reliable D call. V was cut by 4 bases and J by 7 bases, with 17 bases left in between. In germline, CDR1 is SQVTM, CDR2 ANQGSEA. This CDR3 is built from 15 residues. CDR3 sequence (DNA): TGCAGCGTTGTCTACCTGGGATCTTCCAATTCACCCCTCCACTTT. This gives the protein CSVVYLGSSNSPLHF.

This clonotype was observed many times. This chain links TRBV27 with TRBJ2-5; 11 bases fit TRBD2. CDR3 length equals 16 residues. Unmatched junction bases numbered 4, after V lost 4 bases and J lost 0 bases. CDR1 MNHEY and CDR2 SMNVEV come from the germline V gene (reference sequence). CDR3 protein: CASSSRTSGYQETQYF. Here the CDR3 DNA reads TGTGCCAGCAGTTCCCGGACTAGCGGGTACCAAGAGACCCAGTACTTC.

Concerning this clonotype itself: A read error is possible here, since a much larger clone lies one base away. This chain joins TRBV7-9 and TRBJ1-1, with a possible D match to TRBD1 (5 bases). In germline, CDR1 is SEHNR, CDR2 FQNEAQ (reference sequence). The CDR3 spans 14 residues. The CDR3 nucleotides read TGTGCCAACAGCTCCAGGGTAGGCGGCACTGAAGCTTTCTTT. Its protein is CANSSRVGGTEAFF.